This TCR beta chain was found in a study of T cell responses to AZD1222 COVID-19 vaccine. Background on the study: Doses given second, at about 4 or about 12 weeks, were pooled. Study-level results: Females outnumbered males among donors, who were mostly white British; clonal diversity was possibly underestimated. Baseline serostatus was positive in only a handful of AZD1222 recipients. Spike regions recognized by vaccine-associated CD4 TCRs spanned the protein, led by 160-218 and 743-854.

The CDR3 is 17 residues long. Per germline, CDR1 LGHNA and CDR2 YNFKEQ. V was clipped by 0 bases and J by 1 base; unmatched bases: 6. With respect to this clone: Its antigen is still unknown.

Method: immunoSEQ multiplex PCR; TCRdb's copy keeps in-frame clones and lacks some. The sample lists over 45,000 clones, about 90% occurring once. The starting material was peripheral blood, obtained on day 0 of AZD1222 vaccination. The receptor was isolated from an adult in good health. The V call is TRBV4-2, the J call TRBJ2-3; 8 nucleotides match TRBD2. The chain's CDR3 is CASSQDNSGMGTDTQYF. The CDR3 DNA follows: TGTGCCAGCAGCCAAGATAATAGCGGGATGGGCACAGATACGCAGTATTTT.